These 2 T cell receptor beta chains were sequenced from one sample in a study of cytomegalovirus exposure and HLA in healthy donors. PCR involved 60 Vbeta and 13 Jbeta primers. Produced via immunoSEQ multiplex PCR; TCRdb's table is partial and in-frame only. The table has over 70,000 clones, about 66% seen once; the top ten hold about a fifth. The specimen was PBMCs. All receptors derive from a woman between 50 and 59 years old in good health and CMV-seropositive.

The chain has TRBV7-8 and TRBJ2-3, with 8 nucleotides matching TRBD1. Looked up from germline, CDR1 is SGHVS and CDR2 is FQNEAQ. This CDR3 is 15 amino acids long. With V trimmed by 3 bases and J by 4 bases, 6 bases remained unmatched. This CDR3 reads CASSFQTGEADTQYF. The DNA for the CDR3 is TGTGCCAGCAGCTTCCAGACAGGGGAGGCAGATACGCAGTATTTT.

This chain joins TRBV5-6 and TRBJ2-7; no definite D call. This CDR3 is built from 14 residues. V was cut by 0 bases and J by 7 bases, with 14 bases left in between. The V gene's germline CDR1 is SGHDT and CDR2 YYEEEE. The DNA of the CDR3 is TGTGCCAGCAGCTTGGATAGAAACCCTCGGGAGCAGTACTTC. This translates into CASSLDRNPREQYF.